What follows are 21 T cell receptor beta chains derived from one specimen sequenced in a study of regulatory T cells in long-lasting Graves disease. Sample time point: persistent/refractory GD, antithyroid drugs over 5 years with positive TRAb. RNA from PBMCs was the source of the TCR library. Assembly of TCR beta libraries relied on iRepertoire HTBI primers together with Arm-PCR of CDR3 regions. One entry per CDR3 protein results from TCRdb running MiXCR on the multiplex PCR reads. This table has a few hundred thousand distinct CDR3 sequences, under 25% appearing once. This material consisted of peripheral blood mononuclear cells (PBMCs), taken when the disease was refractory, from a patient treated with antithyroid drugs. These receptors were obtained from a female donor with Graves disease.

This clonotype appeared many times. The CDR3 sequence is CASSYPYRGGTEAFF. The CDR3 region has the DNA TGTGCCAGCAGTTACCCGTACCGGGGCGGCACTGAAGCTTTCTTT. V is TRBV6-2 or TRBV6-3 and J is TRBJ1-1; the D gene is possibly TRBD1 (5 bases). Trimming took off 2 bases at V and 4 bases at J, with 14 bases between the two ends. The germline V gene has CDR1 MNHEY and CDR2 SVGEGT. The length of the CDR3 is 15 residues.

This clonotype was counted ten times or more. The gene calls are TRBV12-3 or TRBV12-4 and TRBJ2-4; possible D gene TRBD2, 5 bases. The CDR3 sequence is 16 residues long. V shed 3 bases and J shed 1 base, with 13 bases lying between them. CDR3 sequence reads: CASSLIGSLAKNIQYF. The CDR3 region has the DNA TGTGCCAGCAGTTTGATTGGGAGCTTGGCCAAAAACATTCAGTACTTC.

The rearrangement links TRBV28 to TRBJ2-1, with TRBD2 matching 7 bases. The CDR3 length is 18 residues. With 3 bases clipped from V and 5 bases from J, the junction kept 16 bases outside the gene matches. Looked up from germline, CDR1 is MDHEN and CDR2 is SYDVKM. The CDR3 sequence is CASSLVMGSGSGDNEQFF. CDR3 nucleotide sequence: TGTGCCAGCAGTTTGGTCATGGGTAGCGGGTCCGGGGACAATGAGCAGTTCTTC.

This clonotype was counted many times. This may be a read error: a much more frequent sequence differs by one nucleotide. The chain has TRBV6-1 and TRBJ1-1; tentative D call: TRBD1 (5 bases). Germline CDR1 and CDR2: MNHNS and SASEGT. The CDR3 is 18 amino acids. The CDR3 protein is CASGTGGLTRRLNTEVFF. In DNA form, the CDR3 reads TGTGCCAGCGGGACTGGGGGATTGACGAGGCGGCTGAACACTGAAGTTTTCTTT.

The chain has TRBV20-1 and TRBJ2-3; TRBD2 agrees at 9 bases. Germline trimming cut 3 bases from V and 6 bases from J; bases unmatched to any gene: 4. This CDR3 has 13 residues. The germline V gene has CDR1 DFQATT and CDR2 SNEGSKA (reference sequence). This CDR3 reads CSARVAGVDTQYF. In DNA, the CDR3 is TGCAGTGCTAGGGTAGCGGGAGTCGATACGCAGTATTTT.

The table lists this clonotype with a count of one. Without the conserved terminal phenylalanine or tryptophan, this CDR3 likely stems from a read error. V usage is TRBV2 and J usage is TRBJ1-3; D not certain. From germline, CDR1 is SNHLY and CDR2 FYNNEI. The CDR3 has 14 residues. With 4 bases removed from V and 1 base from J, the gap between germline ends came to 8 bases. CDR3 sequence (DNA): TGTGCCAGCAGTGTCCAAACTTCTGGAAACACCATATATTCT. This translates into CASSVQTSGNTIYS.

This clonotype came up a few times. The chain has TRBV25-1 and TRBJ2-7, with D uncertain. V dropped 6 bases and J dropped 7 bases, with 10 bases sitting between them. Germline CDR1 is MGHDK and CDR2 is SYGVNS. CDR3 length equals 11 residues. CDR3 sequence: CASSDVVEQYF. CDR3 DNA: TGTGCCAGCAGCGATGTCGTGGAGCAGTACTTC.

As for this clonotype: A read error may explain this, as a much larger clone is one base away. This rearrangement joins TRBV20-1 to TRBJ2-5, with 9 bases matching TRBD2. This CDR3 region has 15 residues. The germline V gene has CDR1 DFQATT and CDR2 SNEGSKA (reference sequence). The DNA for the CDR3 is TGCAGTGCTGGAGACCTGACTAGCGGACAAGAGACCCAGTACTTC. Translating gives CSAGDLTSGQETQYF.

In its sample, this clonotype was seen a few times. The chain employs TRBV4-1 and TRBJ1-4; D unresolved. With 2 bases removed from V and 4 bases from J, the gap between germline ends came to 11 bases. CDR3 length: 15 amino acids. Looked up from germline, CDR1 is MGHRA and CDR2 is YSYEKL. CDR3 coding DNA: TGCGCCAGCAGCCAATTTGCGGTAGTTAATGAAAAACTGTTTTTT. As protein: CASSQFAVVNEKLFF.

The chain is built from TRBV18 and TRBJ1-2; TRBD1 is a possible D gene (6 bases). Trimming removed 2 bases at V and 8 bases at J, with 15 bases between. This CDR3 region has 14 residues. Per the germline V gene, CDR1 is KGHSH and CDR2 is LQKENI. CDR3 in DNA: TGTGCCAGCTCACCAGGGGCAGGGGCAAGCGGCTACACCTTC. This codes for CASSPGAGASGYTF.

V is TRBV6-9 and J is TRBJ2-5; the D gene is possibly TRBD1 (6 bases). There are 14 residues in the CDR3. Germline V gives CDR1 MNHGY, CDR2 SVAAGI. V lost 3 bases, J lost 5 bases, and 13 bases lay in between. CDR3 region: CASSYFSQGETQYF. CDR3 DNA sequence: TGTGCCAGCAGTTACTTCAGCCAGGGGGAGACCCAGTACTTC.

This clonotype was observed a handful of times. CDR3 nucleotides: TGCAGCGTTGCACGGGGGGGTAATGAAAAACTGTTTTTT. This translates into CSVARGGNEKLFF. The chain is built from TRBV29-1 and TRBJ1-4; D is possibly TRBD1 (5 bases). V lost 4 bases and J 4 bases, leaving 10 bases between the germline ends. This CDR3 has 13 residues. The germline V gene has CDR1 SQVTM and CDR2 ANQGSEA.

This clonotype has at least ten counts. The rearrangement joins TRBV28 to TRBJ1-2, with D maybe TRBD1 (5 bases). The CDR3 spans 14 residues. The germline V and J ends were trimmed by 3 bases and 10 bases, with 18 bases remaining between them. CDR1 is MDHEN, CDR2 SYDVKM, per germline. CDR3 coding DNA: TGTGCCAGCAGTTTCTTGCAGGGCGGAGAAGTCTACACCTTC. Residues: CASSFLQGGEVYTF.

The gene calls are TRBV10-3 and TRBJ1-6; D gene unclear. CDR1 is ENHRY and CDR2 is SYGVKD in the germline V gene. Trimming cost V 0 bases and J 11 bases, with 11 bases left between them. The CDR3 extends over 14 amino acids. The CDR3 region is CAISESFIGAPLHF. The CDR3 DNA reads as TGTGCCATCAGTGAGTCTTTTATAGGTGCACCCCTCCACTTT.

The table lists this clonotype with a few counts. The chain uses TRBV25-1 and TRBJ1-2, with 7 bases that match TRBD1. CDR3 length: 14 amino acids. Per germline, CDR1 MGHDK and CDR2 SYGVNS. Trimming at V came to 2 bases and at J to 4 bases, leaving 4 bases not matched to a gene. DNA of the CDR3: TGTGCCAGCAGTGAACAGGGGGGATTCTATGGCTACACCTTC. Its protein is CASSEQGGFYGYTF.

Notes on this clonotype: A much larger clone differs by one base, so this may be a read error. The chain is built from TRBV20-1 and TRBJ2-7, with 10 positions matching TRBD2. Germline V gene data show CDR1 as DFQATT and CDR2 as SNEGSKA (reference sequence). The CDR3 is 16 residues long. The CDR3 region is CSASRPRLAGIYERYF. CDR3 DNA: TGCAGTGCTAGCCGGCCCCGACTAGCGGGCATATACGAGCGGTACTTC.

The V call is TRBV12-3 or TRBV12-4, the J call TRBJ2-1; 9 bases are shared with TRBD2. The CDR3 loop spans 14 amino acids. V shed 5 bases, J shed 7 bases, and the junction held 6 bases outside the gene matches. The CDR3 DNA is TGTGCCAGCAGTCCTAGCGGGACGGGAAATGAGCAGTTCTTC. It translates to CASSPSGTGNEQFF.

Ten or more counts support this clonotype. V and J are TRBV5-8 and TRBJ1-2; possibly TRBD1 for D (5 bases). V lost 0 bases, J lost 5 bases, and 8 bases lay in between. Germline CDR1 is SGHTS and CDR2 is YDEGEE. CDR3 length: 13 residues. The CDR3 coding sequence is TGTGCCAGCAGCTTGGTGGACACTTATGGCTACACCTTC. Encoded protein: CASSLVDTYGYTF.

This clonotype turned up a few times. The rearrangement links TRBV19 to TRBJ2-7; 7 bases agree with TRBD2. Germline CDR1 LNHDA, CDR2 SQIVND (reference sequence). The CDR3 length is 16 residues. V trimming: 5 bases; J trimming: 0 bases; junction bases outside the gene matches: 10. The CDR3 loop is CASSLKAGLNSYEQYF. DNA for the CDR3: TGTGCCAGTAGTCTAAAAGCGGGGCTGAACTCCTACGAGCAGTACTTC.

The CDR3, as DNA: TGTGCCAGCAGCGCCTCGACAGGGTTGAGGGGCGAGCAGTACTTC. Amino acids: CASSASTGLRGEQYF. The chain links TRBV9 to TRBJ2-7, with TRBD1 matching 7 bases. From germline, CDR1 is SGDLS and CDR2 YYNGEE. The length of the CDR3 is 15 residues. V dropped 3 bases and J dropped 6; count of bases not matched to a gene: 12.

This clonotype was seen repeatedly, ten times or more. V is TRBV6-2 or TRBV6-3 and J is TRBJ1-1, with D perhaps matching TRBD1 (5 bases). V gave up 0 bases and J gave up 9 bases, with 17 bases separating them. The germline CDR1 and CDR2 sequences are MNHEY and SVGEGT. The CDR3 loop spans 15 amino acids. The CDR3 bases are TGTGCCAGCAGTTACTCGATTATTGGAGGGACGAAAGCTTTCTTT. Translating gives CASSYSIIGGTKAFF.